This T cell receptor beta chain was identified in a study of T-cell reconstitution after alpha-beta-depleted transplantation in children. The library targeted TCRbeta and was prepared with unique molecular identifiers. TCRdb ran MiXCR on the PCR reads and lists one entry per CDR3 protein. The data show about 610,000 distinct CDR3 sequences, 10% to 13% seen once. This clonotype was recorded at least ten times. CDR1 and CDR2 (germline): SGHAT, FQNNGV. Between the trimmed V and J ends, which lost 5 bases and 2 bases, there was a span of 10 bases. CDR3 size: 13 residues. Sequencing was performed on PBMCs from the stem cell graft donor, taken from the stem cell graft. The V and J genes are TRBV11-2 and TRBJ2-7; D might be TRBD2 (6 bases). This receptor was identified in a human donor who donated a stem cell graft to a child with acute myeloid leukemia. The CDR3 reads CASSMAGTYEQYF. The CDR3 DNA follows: TGTGCCAGCAGCATGGCGGGGACCTACGAGCAGTACTTC.